Below are 22 T cell receptor beta chains sequenced from a single sample in a study of T cell repertoires in cytomegalovirus infection. Their cognate antigens are unknown. TCRdb reanalysed the reads using MiXCR and keeps one entry per CDR3 protein. The sample contains hundreds of thousands of distinct CDR3 sequences, under 55% of which appear only once. The sample here was cultured PBMCs, taken from culture after CMV antigen stimulation. These TCRs come from a human donor in good health (CMV status not recorded). Some clones in this sample may be carry-over from other donors' samples.

This clonotype was seen more than once but under ten times. The CDR3 region is CASRKIQGGTGELFF. CDR3 bases: TGTGCCAGCAGGAAAATACAGGGAGGCACCGGGGAGCTGTTTTTT. The chain links TRBV12-3 or TRBV12-4 to TRBJ2-2; D may be TRBD1 or TRBD2 (6 bases each). V was trimmed by 6 bases and J by 4 bases, leaving 15 bases between them. This CDR3 spans 15 amino acids.

This clonotype was counted a few times. This chain joins TRBV6-2 or TRBV6-3 and TRBJ2-7; D is possibly TRBD2 (5 bases). Germline CDR1 is MNHEY and CDR2 is SVGEGT. The V and J ends lost 6 bases and 5 bases respectively, with 17 bases between them. The CDR3 totals 14 residues. CDR3 bases: TGTGCCAGCAGACTAGGGCCAGACCTGGACGAGCAGTACTTC. This codes for CASRLGPDLDEQYF.

A few counts support this clonotype. The chain joins TRBV7-9 to TRBJ2-1; 9 nucleotides agree with TRBD2. Germline loops: CDR1 SEHNR, CDR2 FQNEAQ (reference sequence). CDR3 length: 17 residues. V shed 2 bases and J 4 bases; nucleotides not matched to a gene: 9. CDR3 in DNA: TGTGCCAGCAGCTTAAATTGGGGGAGCGGGGGGTACAATGAGCAGTTCTTC. Translated: CASSLNWGSGGYNEQFF.

This clonotype was seen a few times. The rearrangement joins TRBV19 to TRBJ2-7, with D perhaps given as TRBD1 or TRBD2 (6 bases each). Trimming removed 5 bases from V and 0 bases from J, with 11 bases in between. Germline CDR1 reads LNHDA; CDR2 reads SQIVND (reference sequence). The CDR3 loop spans 14 amino acids. The CDR3 nucleotides are TGTGCCAGTAGTGAGGGGGGACCCTCCTACGAGCAGTACTTC. It codes for CASSEGGPSYEQYF.

This clonotype showed up many times. The chain combines TRBV7-8 with TRBJ2-7; 7 positions agree with TRBD1. The ends lost 2 bases at V and 6 bases at J; junction bases unmatched: 7. Germline lookup yields CDR1 SGHVS and CDR2 FQNEAQ. The CDR3 runs 14 residues. The CDR3 DNA reads TGTGCCAGCAGCTTAAGACAGGGTGGGCGCGAGCAGTACTTC. This gives the protein CASSLRQGGREQYF.

CDR3 nucleotides: TGTGCCAGCAGCGACTTAGCGGGGGGGGGCACAGATACGCAGTATTTT. This translates into CASSDLAGGGTDTQYF. This sequence joins TRBV4-2 and TRBJ2-3; 11 nucleotides align to TRBD2. Unmatched junction bases numbered 5, after V lost 5 bases and J lost 1 base. This CDR3 contains 16 residues. Germline V gene sequence: CDR1 LGHNA, CDR2 YNFKEQ.

Only a few counts were recorded for this clonotype. The chain recombines TRBV6-8 with TRBJ2-4; 7 bases line up with TRBD1. CDR3 length: 14 residues. Germline CDR1 and CDR2: MNHGY and SAAAGT. V trimming: 5 bases; J trimming: 5 bases; junction bases outside the gene matches: 6. CDR3 DNA: TGTGCCAGCAGTCGAGCCGGGACAGAAAACATTCAGTACTTC. As protein: CASSRAGTENIQYF.

The chain combines TRBV5-4 with TRBJ1-4; 10 bases line up with TRBD1. The CDR3 is 15 residues long. Per germline, CDR1 SGHNT and CDR2 YYREEE (reference sequence). V lost 4 bases and J lost 6; bases outside the gene matches: 6. The CDR3 nucleotides read TGTGCCAGCAGCCCACGACAGGGGGCTGATGAAAAACTGTTTTTT. Amino acids: CASSPRQGADEKLFF.

This clonotype was seen once. The V and J genes are TRBV10-3 and TRBJ2-2; TRBD1 agrees at 7 bases. V gave up 0 bases and J gave up 7 bases; unmatched junction bases: 8. The CDR3 contains 16 residues. The germline gives CDR1 ENHRY, CDR2 SYGVKD. The CDR3 DNA reads TGTGCCATCAGTGAGTCCGGAAGGGGGCATGGCGGGGAGCTGTTTTTT. Protein: CAISESGRGHGGELFF.

This clonotype turned up a few times. The chain couples TRBV4-1 to TRBJ2-7; D gene unclear. CDR1 and CDR2 from the germline V gene are MGHRA and YSYEKL. The CDR3 has 13 amino acids. The V gene lost 4 bases and the J gene lost 3 bases, with 10 bases spanning the gap. The CDR3 reads CASSPGPLYEQYF. For the CDR3, the DNA is TGCGCCAGCAGCCCAGGACCCCTCTACGAGCAGTACTTC.

The chain employs TRBV28 and TRBJ1-2; D not certain. The CDR3 has 14 residues. The germline CDR1 and CDR2 sequences are MDHEN and SYDVKM. Trimming shortened V by 2 bases and J by 8 bases, and 15 bases separated the two germline ends. CDR3 sequence (DNA): TGTGCCAGCAGTTTAGGCACGCGCTTCGGGGGCTACACCTTC. It codes for CASSLGTRFGGYTF.

The chain carries TRBV7-9 and TRBJ2-6; D possibly matches TRBD1 or TRBD2 (6 bases each). Trimming removed 5 bases at V and 1 base at J, with 15 bases between. CDR1 SEHNR and CDR2 FQNEAQ come from the germline V gene (reference sequence). The CDR3 spans 17 residues. CDR3 coding DNA: TGTGCCAGCAGCCGGGGGCTGAACCCTTCTGGGGCCAACGTCCTGACTTTC. Translation: CASSRGLNPSGANVLTF.

V is TRBV6-1 and J is TRBJ1-1; D may be TRBD1 (5 bases). The CDR3 runs to 14 residues. Germline V gives CDR1 MNHNS, CDR2 SASEGT. Trimming stripped 0 bases from V and 7 bases from J, with 12 bases between. This chain's CDR3 is CASSEAQGHLEAFF. CDR3 coding DNA: TGTGCCAGCAGTGAAGCGCAGGGCCACCTTGAAGCTTTCTTT.

The chain is built from TRBV7-2 and TRBJ2-7, with TRBD2 matching over 8 bases. The CDR3 totals 15 residues. The junction had 8 bases not matched to a gene; V was cut back by 5 bases and J by 2 bases. Per germline, CDR1 SGHTA and CDR2 FQGNSA. CDR3 loop: CASSPYSGGAYEQYF. The CDR3 DNA reads TGTGCCAGCAGCCCATACAGCGGGGGAGCCTACGAGCAGTACTTC.

This clonotype has only a few counts. The J gene is TRBJ1-5, the V gene TRBV6-1; D perhaps matches TRBD1 (6 bases). This CDR3 contains 14 residues. V lost 4 bases and J lost 5, with 12 bases in between. Germline-derived CDR1 and CDR2 are MNHNS and SASEGT. CDR3 sequence: CASSGYRADQPQHF. DNA for the CDR3: TGTGCCAGCAGTGGCTACAGGGCTGATCAGCCCCAGCATTTT.

The chain carries TRBV18 and TRBJ2-7; weak D call: TRBD1 (5 bases). Germline loops: CDR1 KGHSH, CDR2 LQKENI. This CDR3 is built from 13 residues. The V and J ends lost 3 bases and 1 base respectively, with 7 bases between them. CDR3 coding DNA: TGTGCCAGCTCACCGACAGCGTCCTACGAGCAGTACTTC. Protein: CASSPTASYEQYF.

This chain joins TRBV6-6 and TRBJ2-7, with 11 bases lining up with TRBD1. J gave up 5 bases and V 11 bases, and 8 bases lay outside the gene matches. The CDR3 length is 13 residues. Per the germline V gene, CDR1 is MNHNY and CDR2 is SVGAGI (reference sequence). Written as DNA, the CDR3 is TGTGCCGGAAGGGACAGGGGGTATGACGAGCAGTACTTC. Amino acids: CAGRDRGYDEQYF.

This clonotype was picked up a small number of times. V usage is TRBV7-2 and J usage is TRBJ1-2; unclear D gene. CDR1 and CDR2 (germline): SGHTA, FQGNSA. V shed 3 bases and J shed 4 bases, with 9 bases lying between them. CDR3 length equals 13 residues. CDR3: CASSFWSAYGYTF. In DNA, the CDR3 is TGTGCCAGCAGCTTCTGGTCAGCCTATGGCTACACCTTC.

About this clonotype: The junction differs from germline at one of its ends, possibly a read error. This chain uses TRBV7-2 with TRBJ1-4; the D is unclear. Germline V gene lookup returns CDR1 SGHTA and CDR2 FQGNSA. This CDR3 has 13 amino acids. The CDR3 DNA sequence: TGTGCCGGCAGCCCCATTATCCATGAAAAACTGTTTTTT. Translating gives CAGSPIIHEKLFF.

This clonotype occurred a few times. This CDR3 reads CASSPATHTEAFF. DNA of the CDR3: TGTGCCAGCAGCCCCGCTACTCACACTGAAGCTTTCTTT. This chain uses TRBV7-6 with TRBJ1-1; D is unresolved. Germline V gene sequence: CDR1 SGHVS, CDR2 FNYEAQ. The CDR3 runs to 13 residues. V was cut by 5 bases and J by 3 bases, with 10 bases left in between.

This clonotype showed up just once. The rearrangement joins TRBV12-3 or TRBV12-4 to TRBJ1-2; D gene ambiguous. The CDR3 has 13 amino acids. The V end was cut by 6 bases, the J end by 4 bases, with 12 bases between. The CDR3: CASSLKAVYGYTF. For the CDR3, the DNA is TGTGCCAGCAGCCTCAAGGCGGTCTATGGCTACACCTTC.

The chain carries TRBV27 and TRBJ2-7; D unclear. This CDR3 is 14 amino acids long. V dropped 6 bases and J dropped 2 bases, with 14 bases sitting between them. Germline V gene data show CDR1 as MNHEY and CDR2 as SMNVEV (reference sequence). The CDR3 region is CASRSLVRTYEQYF. Here the CDR3 DNA reads TGTGCCAGCAGGAGCCTAGTAAGGACCTACGAGCAGTACTTC.